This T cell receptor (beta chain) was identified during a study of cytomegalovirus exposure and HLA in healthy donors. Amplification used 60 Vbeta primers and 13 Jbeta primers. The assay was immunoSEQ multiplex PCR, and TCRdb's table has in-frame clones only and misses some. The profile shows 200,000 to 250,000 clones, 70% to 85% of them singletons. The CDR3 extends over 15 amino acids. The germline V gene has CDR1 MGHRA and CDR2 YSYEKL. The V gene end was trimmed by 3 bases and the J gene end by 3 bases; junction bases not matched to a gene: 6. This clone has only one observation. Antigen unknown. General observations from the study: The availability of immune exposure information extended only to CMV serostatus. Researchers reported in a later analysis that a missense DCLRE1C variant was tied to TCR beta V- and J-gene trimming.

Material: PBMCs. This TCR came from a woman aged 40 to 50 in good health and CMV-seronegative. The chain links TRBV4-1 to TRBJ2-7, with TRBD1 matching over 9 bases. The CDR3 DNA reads TGCGCCAGCAGCCATCAGGACAGGGGAAACTACGAGCAGTACTTC. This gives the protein CASSHQDRGNYEQYF.